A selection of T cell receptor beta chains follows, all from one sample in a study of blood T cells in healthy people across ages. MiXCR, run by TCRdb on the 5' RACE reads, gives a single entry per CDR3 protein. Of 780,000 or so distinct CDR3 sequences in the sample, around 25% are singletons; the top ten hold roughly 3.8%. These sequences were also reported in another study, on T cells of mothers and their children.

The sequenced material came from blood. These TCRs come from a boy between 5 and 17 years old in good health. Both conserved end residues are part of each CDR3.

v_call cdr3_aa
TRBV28 CASSPRGRTFEQFF
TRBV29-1 CSGRVSGTEAFF
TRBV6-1 CASSEQSGRTEAFF
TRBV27 CASSLSGTGTEQYF
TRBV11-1 CASSSSDRREETQYF
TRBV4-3 CASSQVFSLPLHF
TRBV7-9 CASIKTAHRRSYGYTF
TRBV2 CASSDADPGVTDTQYF
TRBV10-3 CAIRATSGRAPETQYF
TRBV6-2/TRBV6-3 CGELGQLYNQPQHF
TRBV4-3 CASSQDRGLPNEQFF
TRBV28 CASSWWGQPQHF
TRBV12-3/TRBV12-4 CASSPGLTADTQYF
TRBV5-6 CASSLQTSGLAKNIQYF
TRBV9 CASSVETQGWETQYF
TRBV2 CASSTMTGNTEAFF
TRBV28 CASSLGDNEQSF
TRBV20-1 CSALVGGGYSNQPQHF
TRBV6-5 CASSIYRGNSPLHF
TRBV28 CASSLGRGEFF
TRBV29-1 CSVEEGAKSSYEQYF
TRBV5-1 CASSFSLGRGDYNEQFF
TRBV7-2 CASSQYGEKLFF
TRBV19 CAIGQGPTDTQYF
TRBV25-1 CASSGNRGEQYF
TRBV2 CASSAGTAYNEQFF
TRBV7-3 CASSLSTGSTDTQYF
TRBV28 CASRTSGNTGELFF
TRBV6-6 CASRGHSGTANSPLHF
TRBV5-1 CASSLQGTPTYYEQYF
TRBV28 CASSLLLGLPFF
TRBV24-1 CATQVGVREKLFF
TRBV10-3 CAITAGVSGEQFF
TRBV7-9 CASSPTWRGGHYNEQFF
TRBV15 CATSRSPRGQETQYF
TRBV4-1 CASSQASSGYGQFF
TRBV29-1 CSVDRDRMNTEAFF
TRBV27 CASSSWEGVNSPLHF
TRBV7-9 CASSPAGSSGNTIYF
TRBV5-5 CASSLVGTGNTEAFF
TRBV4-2 CASSRQGADNEQFF
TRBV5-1 CASSLVTAGGRETQYF
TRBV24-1 CATRGTGKGFNYGYTF
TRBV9 CASSVGGTAYGYTF
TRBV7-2 CASSFDPGLVSIQYF
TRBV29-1 CSVAPLAGGADTQYF
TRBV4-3 CASSQDGPDGTQYF
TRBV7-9 CASSLVAAGGWFF
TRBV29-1 CSVQGPTSYEQYF
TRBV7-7 CASSLANDRGPQYF
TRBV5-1 CASTETGADTGELFF
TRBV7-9 CASTWGDEKLFF
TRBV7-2 CASSLEQGRVNEQFF